This is a list of T cell receptor beta chains from one sample in a study of T cell responses to AZD1222 COVID-19 vaccine. This table comes from immunoSEQ multiplex PCR, and its TCRdb copy is limited to in-frame clones, with some not included. The table shows 150,000 to 200,000 clones, with around nine tenths occurring only once. The material was peripheral blood, obtained on day 0 of AZD1222 vaccination. These receptors were obtained from an adult in good health. CDR3s include the opening cysteine and the closing phenylalanine or tryptophan. Fields, in order: D gene, V gene, clone size, J gene, CDR3 DNA, CDR3 protein. A D gene is named only where the DNA matches it firmly. Only part of the rows carry a size: once, few, many, or a class if the clone is expanded.

D: -
V: TRBV5-1
size: -
J: TRBJ1-4
DNA: TGCGCCAGCAGCCCGAGGGAGGGTAGTGAAAAACTGTTTTTT
CDR3: CASSPREGSEKLFF

D: -
V: TRBV9
size: -
J: TRBJ2-5
DNA: TGTGCCAGCAGCGTTCGAACAGAGTGGCAAGAGACCCAGTACTTC
CDR3: CASSVRTEWQETQYF

D: -
V: TRBV12-3/TRBV12-4
size: -
J: TRBJ2-7
DNA: TGTGCCAGCAGTTTAGTCGCCACCTACGAGCAGTACTTC
CDR3: CASSLVATYEQYF

D: -
V: TRBV11-2
size: -
J: TRBJ2-3
DNA: TGTGCCAGCAGCATGGGACTTACCACAGATACGCAGTATTTT
CDR3: CASSMGLTTDTQYF

D: TRBD2
V: TRBV5-1
size: -
J: TRBJ2-1
DNA: TGCGCCAGCAGCTTGACTAGCGGGAGTTGGGGTAATGAGCAGTTCTTC
CDR3: CASSLTSGSWGNEQFF

D: -
V: TRBV14
size: -
J: TRBJ2-6
DNA: TGTGCCAGCAGCCAATTAGTGGGGTCTGGGGCCAACGTCCTGACTTTC
CDR3: CASSQLVGSGANVLTF

D: TRBD1
V: TRBV6-5
size: few
J: TRBJ1-2
DNA: TGTGCCAGCAGTACAGGGGGGACCTATGGCTACACCTTC
CDR3: CASSTGGTYGYTF

D: -
V: TRBV5-1
size: -
J: TRBJ1-2
DNA: TGCGCCAGCAGCAAAGACAGCTCCGATCGAGGCCACTATGGCTACACCTTC
CDR3: CASSKDSSDRGHYGYTF

D: -
V: TRBV30
size: -
J: TRBJ1-2
DNA: TGTGCCTGGAGTGCCCCAACCGGGGGAGGGCCTCAAAACTATGGCTACACCTTC
CDR3: CAWSAPTGGGPQNYGYTF

D: TRBD1
V: TRBV6-1
size: -
J: TRBJ2-6
DNA: TGTGCCAGCAGTGCAACACCGGGACAGGGGGCCAACGTCCTGACTTTC
CDR3: CASSATPGQGANVLTF

D: TRBD1
V: TRBV29-1
size: -
J: TRBJ2-7
DNA: TGCAGCGCTACGGGACAGGGGAGCTCCTACGAGCAGTACTTC
CDR3: CSATGQGSSYEQYF

D: -
V: TRBV19
size: -
J: TRBJ1-4
DNA: TGTGCCACCAGCCGGGCCCCCGAACCAGACAATGAAAAACTGTTTTTT
CDR3: CATSRAPEPDNEKLFF

D: -
V: TRBV5-6
size: -
J: TRBJ1-4
DNA: TGTGCCAGCAGCTTGGCAGGGTTTAATGAAAAACTGTTTTTT
CDR3: CASSLAGFNEKLFF

D: TRBD2
V: TRBV3-1/TRBV3-2
size: -
J: TRBJ2-7
DNA: TGTGCCAGCAGCCCCGCCGGGACTAGAACCTACGAGCAGTACTTC
CDR3: CASSPAGTRTYEQYF

D: -
V: TRBV24-1
size: -
J: TRBJ1-1
DNA: TGTGCCACCAGTGCGGGGGCGAACACTGAAGCTTTCTTT
CDR3: CATSAGANTEAFF

D: -
V: TRBV18
size: -
J: TRBJ1-1
DNA: TGTGCCAGCTCACCAACAGCGAACACTGAAGCTTTCTTT
CDR3: CASSPTANTEAFF

D: -
V: TRBV7-2
size: -
J: TRBJ1-1
DNA: TGTGCCAGCAGCCCCTCCCGGGTAAGCACTGAAACTTTCTTT
CDR3: CASSPSRVSTETFF

D: -
V: TRBV28
size: -
J: TRBJ1-1
DNA: TGTGCCAGCAGACTTAAGGGAACTGAAGCTTTCTTT
CDR3: CASRLKGTEAFF

D: -
V: TRBV20-1
size: -
J: TRBJ2-1
DNA: TGCAGTGCTAGGAGCAGTGAGCAGTTCTTC
CDR3: CSARSSEQFF

D: -
V: TRBV19
size: -
J: TRBJ2-5
DNA: TGTGCCAGTAGTATACGCAGGGTCGAAGAGACCCAGTACTTC
CDR3: CASSIRRVEETQYF

D: -
V: TRBV30
size: -
J: TRBJ1-5
DNA: TGTGCCGGGATCTTTGGGCAGTTCAATCAGCCCCAGCATTTT
CDR3: CAGIFGQFNQPQHF

D: TRBD1
V: TRBV18
size: -
J: TRBJ1-1
DNA: TGTGCCAGCTCACCGGGACAGGGCATAATGAACACTGAAGCTTTCTTT
CDR3: CASSPGQGIMNTEAFF

D: -
V: TRBV5-1
size: -
J: TRBJ1-1
DNA: TGCGCCAGCAGCCGGGGACGGGCGAACACTGAAGCTTTCTTT
CDR3: CASSRGRANTEAFF

D: -
V: TRBV27
size: once
J: TRBJ1-1
DNA: TGTGCCAGCAGTTACCTCCCCCCCGGGGGGACTGAAGCTTTCTTT
CDR3: CASSYLPPGGTEAFF

D: TRBD1
V: TRBV19
size: -
J: TRBJ1-1
DNA: TGTGCCAGTAGTATAGCCAGGGGGCGAAGGAACACTGAAGCTTTCTTT
CDR3: CASSIARGRRNTEAFF

D: -
V: TRBV18
size: -
J: TRBJ2-7
DNA: TGTGCCAGCTCACCAGATCAGGGGATGCACGAGCAGTACTTC
CDR3: CASSPDQGMHEQYF

D: -
V: TRBV19
size: -
J: TRBJ1-5
DNA: TGTGCCAGTAGTATAACCCCTATAAATCAGCCCCAGCATTTT
CDR3: CASSITPINQPQHF

D: -
V: TRBV28
size: -
J: TRBJ2-4
DNA: TGTGCCAGCAGTTTCGTGGTTAGGGAGGCAGGGGATAGGGCCAAAAACATTCAGTACTTC
CDR3: CASSFVVREAGDRAKNIQYF

D: -
V: TRBV7-9
size: -
J: TRBJ2-1
DNA: TGTGCCAGCAACTTCCGGGGCGATGAGCAGTTCTTC
CDR3: CASNFRGDEQFF

D: -
V: TRBV6-1
size: -
J: TRBJ2-1
DNA: TGTGCCAGCAGTGAGCTAATTTCGGGACCCCGTTCGGATGAGCAGTTCTTC
CDR3: CASSELISGPRSDEQFF

D: TRBD1
V: TRBV6-6
size: -
J: TRBJ1-1
DNA: TGTGCCAGCAGCCAGACAGGGGGCTCGAACACTGAAGCTTTCTTT
CDR3: CASSQTGGSNTEAFF

D: TRBD1
V: TRBV6-5
size: -
J: TRBJ1-1
DNA: TGTGCCAGCAGTCGAGGACAGGGGAGGTTTTCGGTCGCTTTCTTT
CDR3: CASSRGQGRFSVAFF

D: TRBD2
V: TRBV2
size: -
J: TRBJ2-1
DNA: TGTGCCAGCAGTGAAATCCTAGCGGGCTTAAACAATGAGCAGTTCTTC
CDR3: CASSEILAGLNNEQFF

D: TRBD2
V: TRBV15
size: -
J: TRBJ2-1
DNA: TGTGCCACCAGCAGAGACTCTGAGGTAGCGGGATTCTATGAGCAGTTCTTC
CDR3: CATSRDSEVAGFYEQFF

D: -
V: TRBV6-6
size: -
J: TRBJ2-1
DNA: TGTGCCAGCAGTTCCGGCGATGAGCAGTTCTTC
CDR3: CASSSGDEQFF

D: TRBD2
V: TRBV5-6
size: few
J: TRBJ2-7
DNA: TGTGCCAGCAGCTTGGTGCTAGCGGGAGCTTACGAGCAGTACTTC
CDR3: CASSLVLAGAYEQYF

D: TRBD2
V: TRBV18
size: -
J: TRBJ2-7
DNA: TGTGCCAGCTCACCACCGCGGGGGAGCGAGCAGTACTTC
CDR3: CASSPPRGSEQYF

D: -
V: TRBV24-1
size: -
J: TRBJ2-3
DNA: TGTGCCACCATGTCTAGCACAGATACGCAGTATTTT
CDR3: CATMSSTDTQYF

D: -
V: TRBV20-1
size: -
J: TRBJ1-1
DNA: TGCAGTGCTAGTAGAACAAGACCTGAAGCTTTCTTT
CDR3: CSASRTRPEAFF

D: -
V: TRBV3-1/TRBV3-2
size: -
J: TRBJ1-2
DNA: TGTGCCAGCAGCCTGGTTAACTATGGCTACACCTTC
CDR3: CASSLVNYGYTF

D: TRBD1
V: TRBV18
size: -
J: TRBJ2-5
DNA: TGTGCCAGCTCACCAATCGTAGACAGGGGGGAGACCCAGTACTTC
CDR3: CASSPIVDRGETQYF

D: TRBD1
V: TRBV6-6
size: once
J: TRBJ1-4
DNA: TGTGCCAGCAGTACCGGACAGGGGGCTGTGGAAAAACTGTTTTTT
CDR3: CASSTGQGAVEKLFF